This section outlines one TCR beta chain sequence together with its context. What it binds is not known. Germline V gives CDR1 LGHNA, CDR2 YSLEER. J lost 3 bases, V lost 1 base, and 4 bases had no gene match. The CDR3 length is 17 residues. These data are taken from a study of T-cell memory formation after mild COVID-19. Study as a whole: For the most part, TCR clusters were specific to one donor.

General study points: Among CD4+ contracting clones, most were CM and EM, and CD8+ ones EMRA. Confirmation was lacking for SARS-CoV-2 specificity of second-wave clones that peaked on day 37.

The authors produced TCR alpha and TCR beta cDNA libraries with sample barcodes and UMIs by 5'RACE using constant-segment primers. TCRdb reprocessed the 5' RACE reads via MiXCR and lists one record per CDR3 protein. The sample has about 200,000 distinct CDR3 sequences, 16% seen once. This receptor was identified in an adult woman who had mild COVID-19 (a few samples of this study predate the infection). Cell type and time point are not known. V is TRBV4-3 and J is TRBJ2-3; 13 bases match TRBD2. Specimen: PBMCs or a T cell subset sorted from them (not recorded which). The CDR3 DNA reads TGCGCCAGCAGCCAAGGAGCGGGACTAGCGGGAACAGATACGCAGTATTTT. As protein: CASSQGAGLAGTDTQYF.